One sample yielded the 2 T cell receptor beta chains listed below, sequenced in a study of cytomegalovirus exposure and HLA in healthy donors. PCR primers comprised 60 Vbeta and 13 Jbeta primers. Method: immunoSEQ multiplex PCR; TCRdb's copy keeps in-frame clones and lacks some. The sample yields some 200,000 clones, of which the top ten take up 6.5%. Sequenced material: PBMCs. These receptors came from a man under 40 in good health and CMV-seronegative.

This sequence joins TRBV10-2 and TRBJ2-1; 9 nucleotides align to TRBD2. Germline V gives CDR1 WSHSY, CDR2 SAAADI. Trimming cost V 7 bases and J 8 bases; bases outside gene matches: 6. The CDR3 spans 13 residues. In nucleotides, the CDR3 is TGCGCCAGCATCAGCGGGGGGAAGGATGAGCAGTTCTTC. It yields the protein CASISGGKDEQFF.

The chain combines TRBV27 with TRBJ1-6; 9 bases are a match to TRBD1. Germline assignment: CDR1 MNHEY and CDR2 SMNVEV (reference sequence). This CDR3 contains 16 residues. V dropped 0 bases and J dropped 10; count of bases not matched to a gene: 7. The CDR3 loop is CASSLSGTGLGSPLHF. CDR3 sequence (DNA): TGTGCCAGCAGTTTATCGGGGACAGGGCTAGGATCACCCCTCCACTTT.